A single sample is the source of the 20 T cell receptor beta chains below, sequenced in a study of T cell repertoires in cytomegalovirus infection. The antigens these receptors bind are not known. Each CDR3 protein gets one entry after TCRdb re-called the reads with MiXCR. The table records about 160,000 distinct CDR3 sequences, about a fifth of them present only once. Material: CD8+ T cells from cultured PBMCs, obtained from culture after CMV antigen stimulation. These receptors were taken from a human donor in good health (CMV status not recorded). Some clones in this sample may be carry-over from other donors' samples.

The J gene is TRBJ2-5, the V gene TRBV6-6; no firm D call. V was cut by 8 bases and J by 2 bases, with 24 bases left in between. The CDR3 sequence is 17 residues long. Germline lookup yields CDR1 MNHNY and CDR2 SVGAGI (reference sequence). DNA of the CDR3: TGTGCCAGCGGATCCATAGGCTACTCAACACTTCAAGAGACCCAGTACTTC. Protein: CASGSIGYSTLQETQYF.

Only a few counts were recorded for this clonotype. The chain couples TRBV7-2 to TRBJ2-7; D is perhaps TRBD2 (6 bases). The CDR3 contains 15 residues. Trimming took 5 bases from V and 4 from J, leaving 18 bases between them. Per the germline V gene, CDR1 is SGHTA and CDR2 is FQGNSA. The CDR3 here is CASSGWGRMDYEQYF. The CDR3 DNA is TGTGCCAGCAGCGGTTGGGGGAGGATGGATTACGAGCAGTACTTC.

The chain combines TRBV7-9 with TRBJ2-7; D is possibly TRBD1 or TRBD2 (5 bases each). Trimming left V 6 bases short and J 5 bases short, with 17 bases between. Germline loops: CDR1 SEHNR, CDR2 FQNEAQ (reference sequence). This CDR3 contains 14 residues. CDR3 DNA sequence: TGTGCCAGCAGTAATCAGGGAGCGTGGGACGAGCAGTACTTC. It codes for CASSNQGAWDEQYF.

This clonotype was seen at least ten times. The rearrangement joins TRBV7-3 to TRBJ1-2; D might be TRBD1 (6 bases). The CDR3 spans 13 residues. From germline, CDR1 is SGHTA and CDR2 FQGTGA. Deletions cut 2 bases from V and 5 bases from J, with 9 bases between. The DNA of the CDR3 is TGTGCCAGCAGCTTAGGGGGGGCGTATGGCTACACCTTC. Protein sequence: CASSLGGAYGYTF.

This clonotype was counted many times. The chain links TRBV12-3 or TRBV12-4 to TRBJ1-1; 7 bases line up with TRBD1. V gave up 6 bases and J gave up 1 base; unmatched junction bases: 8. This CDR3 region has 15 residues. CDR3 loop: CASSPPDRANTEAFF. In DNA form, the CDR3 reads TGTGCCAGCAGCCCTCCCGACAGGGCGAACACTGAAGCTTTCTTT.

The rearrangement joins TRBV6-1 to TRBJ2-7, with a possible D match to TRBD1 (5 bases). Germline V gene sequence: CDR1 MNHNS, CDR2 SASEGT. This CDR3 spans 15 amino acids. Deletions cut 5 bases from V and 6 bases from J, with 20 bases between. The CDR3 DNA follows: TGTGCCAGCAGTTTTGACAGCCTGGGCAGTCGCGAGCAGTACTTC. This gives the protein CASSFDSLGSREQYF.

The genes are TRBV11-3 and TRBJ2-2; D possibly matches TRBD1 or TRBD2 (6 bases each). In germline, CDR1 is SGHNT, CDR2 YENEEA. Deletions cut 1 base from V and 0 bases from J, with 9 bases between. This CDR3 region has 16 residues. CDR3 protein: CASSLGGGPNTGELFF. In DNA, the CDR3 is TGTGCCAGCAGCTTAGGTGGGGGGCCGAACACCGGGGAGCTGTTTTTT.

CDR3 protein: CASSLVPGLAGGSYNEQFF. The CDR3 bases are TGTGCCAGCAGCTTAGTCCCGGGACTAGCGGGGGGCTCCTACAATGAGCAGTTCTTC. The genes are TRBV7-2 and TRBJ2-1, with TRBD2 identical over 15 bases. V lost 1 base, J lost 0 bases, and 4 bases stayed unmatched. The germline CDR1 and CDR2 sequences are SGHTA and FQGNSA. The length of the CDR3 is 19 residues.

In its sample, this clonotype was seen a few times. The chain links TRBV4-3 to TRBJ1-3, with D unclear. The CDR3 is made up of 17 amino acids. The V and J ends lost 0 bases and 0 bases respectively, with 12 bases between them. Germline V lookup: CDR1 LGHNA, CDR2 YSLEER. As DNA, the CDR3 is TGCGCCAGCAGCCAAGATAAGGTCGTGCACTCTGGAAACACCATATATTTT. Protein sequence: CASSQDKVVHSGNTIYF.

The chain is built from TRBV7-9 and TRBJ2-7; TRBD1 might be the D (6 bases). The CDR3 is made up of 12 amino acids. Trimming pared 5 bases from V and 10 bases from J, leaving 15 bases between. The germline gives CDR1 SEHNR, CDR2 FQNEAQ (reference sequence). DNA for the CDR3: TGTGCCAGCAGCGCCCAAACAGGGTTACAGTACGTC. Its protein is CASSAQTGLQYV.

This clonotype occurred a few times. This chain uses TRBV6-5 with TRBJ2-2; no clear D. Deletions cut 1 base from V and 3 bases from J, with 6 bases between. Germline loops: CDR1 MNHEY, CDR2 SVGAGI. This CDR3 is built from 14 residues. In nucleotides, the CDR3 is TGTGCCAGCAGTTACTTCGGAGACACCGGGGAGCTGTTTTTT. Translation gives CASSYFGDTGELFF.

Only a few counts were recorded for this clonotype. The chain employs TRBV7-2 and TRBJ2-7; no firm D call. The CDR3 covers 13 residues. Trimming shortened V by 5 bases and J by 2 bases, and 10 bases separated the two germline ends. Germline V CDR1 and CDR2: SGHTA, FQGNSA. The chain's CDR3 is CASSPSWPYEQYF. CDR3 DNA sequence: TGTGCCAGCAGCCCCTCTTGGCCCTACGAGCAGTACTTC.

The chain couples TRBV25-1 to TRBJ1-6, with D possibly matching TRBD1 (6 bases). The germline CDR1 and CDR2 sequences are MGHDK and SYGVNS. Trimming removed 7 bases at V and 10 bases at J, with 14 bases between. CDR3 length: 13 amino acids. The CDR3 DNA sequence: TGTGCCAGCATGGCGGCAGGGGTATCACCCCTCCACTTT. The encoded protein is CASMAAGVSPLHF.

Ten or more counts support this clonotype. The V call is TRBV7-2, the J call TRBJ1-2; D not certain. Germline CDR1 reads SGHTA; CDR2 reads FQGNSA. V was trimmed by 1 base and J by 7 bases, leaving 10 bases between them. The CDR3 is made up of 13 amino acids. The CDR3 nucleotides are TGTGCCAGCAGCTTAGGGGGTTTAGGTGGCTACACCTTC. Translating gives CASSLGGLGGYTF.

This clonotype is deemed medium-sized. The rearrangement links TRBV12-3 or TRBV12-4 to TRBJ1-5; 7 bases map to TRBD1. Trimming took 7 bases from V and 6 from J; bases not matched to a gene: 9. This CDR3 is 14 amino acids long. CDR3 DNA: TGTGCCAGCACTGATAACAGGGGAGGTCAGCCCCAGCATTTT. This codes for CASTDNRGGQPQHF.

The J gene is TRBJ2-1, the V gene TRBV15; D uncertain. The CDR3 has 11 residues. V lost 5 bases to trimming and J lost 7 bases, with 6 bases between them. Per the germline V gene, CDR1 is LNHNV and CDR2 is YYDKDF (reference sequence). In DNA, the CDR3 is TGTGCCACCAGCGCCAGGAATGAGCAGTTCTTC. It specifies CATSARNEQFF.

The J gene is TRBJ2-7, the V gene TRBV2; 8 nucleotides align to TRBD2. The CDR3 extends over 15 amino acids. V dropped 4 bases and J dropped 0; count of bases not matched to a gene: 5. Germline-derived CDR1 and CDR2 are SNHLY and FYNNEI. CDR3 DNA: TGTGCCAGCAGTGTAGCGGGACACCACTCCTACGAGCAGTACTTC. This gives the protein CASSVAGHHSYEQYF.

CDR3 DNA: TGTGCCAGCAGCTTAGAGTGGTCTTCCTACGAGCAGTACTTC. Translating gives CASSLEWSSYEQYF. The rearrangement uses TRBV7-8 and TRBJ2-7; D is unclear. Germline V gene lookup returns CDR1 SGHVS and CDR2 FQNEAQ. CDR3 length equals 14 residues. Trimming left V 1 base short and J 1 base short, with 8 bases between. The whole variable domain, filled in from reference TRBV7-8 and TRBJ2-7, reads GAGVSQSPRYKVAKRGQDVALRCDPISGHVSLFWYQQALGQGPEFLTYFQNEAQLDKSGLPSDRFFAERPEGSVSTLKIQRTQQEDSAVYLCASSLEWSSYEQYFGPGTRLTVT.

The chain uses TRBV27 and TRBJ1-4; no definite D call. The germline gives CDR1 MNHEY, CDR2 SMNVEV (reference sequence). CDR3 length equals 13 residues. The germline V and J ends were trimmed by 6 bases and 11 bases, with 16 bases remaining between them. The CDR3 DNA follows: TGTGCCAGCAGCCCTTTAGGGTCTTGGAAACTGTTTTTT. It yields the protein CASSPLGSWKLFF.

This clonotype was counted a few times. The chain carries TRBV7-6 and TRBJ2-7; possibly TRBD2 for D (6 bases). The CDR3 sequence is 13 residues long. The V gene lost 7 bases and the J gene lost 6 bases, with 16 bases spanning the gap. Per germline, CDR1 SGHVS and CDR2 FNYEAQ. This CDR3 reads CASTPAEGLEQYF. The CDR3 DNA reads TGTGCCAGCACCCCGGCTGAGGGACTCGAGCAGTACTTC.